The entry below describes one T cell receptor (beta chain). The antigen remains unidentified. The germline V gene has CDR1 MDHEN and CDR2 SYDVKM. CDR3 length: 13 amino acids. Trimming cost V 3 bases and J 3 bases, with 8 bases left between them. The record originates from a study of shared clonotypes between healthy human individuals. Sequenced by immunoSEQ multiplex PCR; TCRdb stores in-frame clones only, minus some. The sample holds some 360,000 clones, around 70% seen once. Broader study findings: Among non-shared clonotypes, generation probabilities were lower than among those shared by all four donors.

Sequencing used memory CD4+ T cells sorted from blood. Specified subset: CD45RA-negative fraction. This receptor was identified in a man aged 25 to 40 in good health. V is TRBV28 and J is TRBJ1-1; no definite D call. In DNA form, the CDR3 reads TGTGCCAGCAGTTTCCCCCAATACACTGAAGCTTTCTTT. Its translation: CASSFPQYTEAFF.